The 10 T cell receptor beta chains presented below share a single source sample, sequenced in a study of cytomegalovirus exposure and HLA in healthy donors listed by TCRdb under 2017. The protocol used for the library was the immunoSEQ multiplex PCR assay. TCRdb retrieved this table from immuneACCESS and kept in-frame rearrangements only. Not all clones are present; in checked studies, unresolved V genes account for under half, and no reason is known for the remainder. Across this sample there are about 150,000 clones, with approximately 86% seen only once. Around 2.1% of the sample lies in the top ten. Sequencing was performed on PBMCs. The receptor source for this set is a human donor in good health.

The chain has TRBV27 and TRBJ1-3, with D maybe TRBD1 (5 bases). The germline V gene has CDR1 MNHEY and CDR2 SMNVEV (reference sequence). V lost 4 bases to trimming and J lost 0 bases, with 7 bases between them. CDR3 size: 14 residues. CDR3 bases: TGTGCCAGCAGTTACAGGTCCTCTGGAAACACCATATATTTT. Translating it yields CASSYRSSGNTIYF.

The chain employs TRBV28 and TRBJ2-1; TRBD1 matches 8 bases. This CDR3 comprises 14 residues. Germline lookup yields CDR1 MDHEN and CDR2 SYDVKM. The V gene end was trimmed by 5 bases and the J gene end by 7 bases; junction bases not matched to a gene: 7. The CDR3 sequence: CASSGQGIVNEQFF. The CDR3 DNA reads as TGTGCCAGCAGTGGACAGGGTATTGTGAATGAGCAGTTCTTC.

As DNA, the CDR3 is TGCAGCGTTGTCGGTCCAGGCCATAGGCCCGGGGAGCTGTTTTTT. Amino acid sequence: CSVVGPGHRPGELFF. The chain employs TRBV29-1 and TRBJ2-2; no firm D call. The CDR3 extends over 15 amino acids. Trimming shortened V by 4 bases and J by 6 bases, and 18 bases separated the two germline ends. Germline V CDR1 and CDR2: SQVTM, ANQGSEA.

The chain employs TRBV11-2 and TRBJ2-2, with a possible D match to TRBD2 (5 bases). V lost 5 bases and J lost 4, with 17 bases in between. This CDR3 is built from 16 residues. Germline V gives CDR1 SGHAT, CDR2 FQNNGV. The DNA of the CDR3 is TGTGCCAGCAGCCAAATAAGCGGACCCCGCACCGGGGAGCTGTTTTTT. It codes for CASSQISGPRTGELFF.

V and J are TRBV19 and TRBJ2-1; 15 positions agree with TRBD2. CDR1 and CDR2 (germline): LNHDA, SQIVND (reference sequence). With 5 bases clipped from V and 8 bases from J, the junction kept 4 bases outside the gene matches. This CDR3 has 15 residues. The CDR3 is CASSLWTSGGDEQFF. The CDR3 DNA reads as TGTGCCAGTAGTCTCTGGACTAGCGGGGGGGATGAGCAGTTCTTC.

The CDR3 spells CASSFRQGAGEKLFF. DNA of the CDR3: TGTGCCAGCAGTTTCCGGCAGGGGGCGGGTGAAAAACTGTTTTTT. The V and J genes are TRBV27 and TRBJ1-4, with 8 nucleotides matching TRBD1. With 3 bases clipped from V and 7 bases from J, the junction kept 7 bases outside the gene matches. The CDR3 is 15 residues long. CDR1 MNHEY and CDR2 SMNVEV come from the germline V gene (reference sequence).

This chain uses TRBV19 with TRBJ1-1, with TRBD1 identical over 8 bases. The J segment lost 2 bases and the V segment lost 5 bases, leaving 7 bases of the junction unmatched. Germline V gives CDR1 LNHDA, CDR2 SQIVND (reference sequence). The CDR3 has 15 amino acids. The DNA of the CDR3 is TGTGCCAGTAGTCTCCCAGGGGGCGTAAACACTGAAGCTTTCTTT. Its protein product is CASSLPGGVNTEAFF. Full variable domain (rest looked up from reference TRBV19 and TRBJ1-1): DGGITQSPKYLFRKEGQNVTLSCEQNLNHDAMYWYRQDPGQGLRLIYYSQIVNDFQKGDIAEGYSVSREKKESFPLTVTSAQKNPTAFYLCASSLPGGVNTEAFFGQGTRLTVV.

This clone was seen a single time. V and J are TRBV30 and TRBJ1-1; the D gene is possibly TRBD1 (5 bases). Germline assignment: CDR1 GTSNPN and CDR2 SVGIG (reference sequence). V gave up 4 bases and J gave up 0 bases, with 12 bases separating them. The CDR3 runs 14 residues. CDR3 sequence reads: CAWNRNILNTEAFF. DNA of the CDR3: TGTGCCTGGAACAGGAATATTTTGAACACTGAAGCTTTCTTT.

J is TRBJ1-2 and V is TRBV28, with 9 positions matching TRBD1. J was trimmed by 6 bases and V by 6 bases; bases with no gene match: 5. The germline V gene has CDR1 MDHEN and CDR2 SYDVKM. This CDR3 has 13 amino acids. The CDR3 protein is CASRGTGYDGYTF. CDR3 nucleotides: TGTGCCAGCAGAGGGACAGGGTATGATGGCTACACCTTC.

J is TRBJ2-2 and V is TRBV6-1; 13 nucleotides line up with TRBD2. The CDR3 covers 17 residues. J gave up 1 base and V 3 bases, and 2 bases lay outside the gene matches. The germline CDR1 and CDR2 sequences are MNHNS and SASEGT. The CDR3 here is CASSDGTSGMNTGELFF. The CDR3 DNA reads TGTGCCAGCAGTGATGGGACTAGCGGGATGAACACCGGGGAGCTGTTTTTT.